This TCR beta chain is drawn from a study of T cells after somatic rescue of genetic block. V was pared by 2 bases and J by 0 bases, with 11 bases between. This CDR3 is 15 amino acids long. The germline V gene has CDR1 MNHEY and CDR2 SMNVEV (reference sequence). TCRdb's table, derived via immunoSEQ multiplex PCR, lists solely in-frame clones and lacks some. Of about 52,000 clones listed, around 96% are singletons. The rearrangement joins TRBV27 to TRBJ2-7; D unclear. This receptor was obtained from a child younger than two. Material: peripheral blood mononuclear cells (PBMCs). DNA of the CDR3: TGTGCCAGCAGTTTAAGGTTCCACTCCTCCTACGAGCAGTACTTC. Encoded protein: CASSLRFHSSYEQYF.